This T cell receptor beta chain appears in the sequencing data of a study of shared clonotypes between healthy human individuals. Study-wide results and limits: As a rule, naive subsets had a larger estimated richness than memory subsets.

Concerning this clone: Its antigen is currently unknown.

Clones were sequenced by immunoSEQ multiplex PCR, and TCRdb holds only the in-frame ones, with some missing. The data contain about 1.5 million clones, around 97% of them seen just once; the ten biggest clones take up over 1%. Germline V gene sequence: CDR1 MNHEY, CDR2 SVGAGI. The CDR3 has 14 residues. Deletions cut 6 bases from V and 2 bases from J, with 14 bases between. The sample comprised naive CD4+ T cells sorted from blood. Indicated subset: CD45RA+ positively selected. This chain uses TRBV6-5 with TRBJ2-7; tentative D call: TRBD1 (5 bases). The clonotype comes from a man under 40 in good health. CDR3 bases: TGTGCCAGCAGCCTGACACAAGGGGCCTACGAGCAGTACTTC. Its translation is CASSLTQGAYEQYF.